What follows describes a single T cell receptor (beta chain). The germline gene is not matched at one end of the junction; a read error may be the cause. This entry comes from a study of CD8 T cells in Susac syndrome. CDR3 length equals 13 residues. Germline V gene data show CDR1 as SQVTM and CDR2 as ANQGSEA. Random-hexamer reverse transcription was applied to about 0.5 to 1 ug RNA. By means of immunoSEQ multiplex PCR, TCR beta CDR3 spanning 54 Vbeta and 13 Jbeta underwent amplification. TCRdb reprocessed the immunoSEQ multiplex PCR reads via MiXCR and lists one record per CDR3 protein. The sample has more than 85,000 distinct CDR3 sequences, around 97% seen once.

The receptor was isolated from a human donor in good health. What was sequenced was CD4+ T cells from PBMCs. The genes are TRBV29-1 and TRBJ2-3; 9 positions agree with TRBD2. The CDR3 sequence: CSVGGRATNTQYF. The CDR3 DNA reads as TGCAGCGTTGGCGGGAGGGCCACAAATACGCAGTATTTT.